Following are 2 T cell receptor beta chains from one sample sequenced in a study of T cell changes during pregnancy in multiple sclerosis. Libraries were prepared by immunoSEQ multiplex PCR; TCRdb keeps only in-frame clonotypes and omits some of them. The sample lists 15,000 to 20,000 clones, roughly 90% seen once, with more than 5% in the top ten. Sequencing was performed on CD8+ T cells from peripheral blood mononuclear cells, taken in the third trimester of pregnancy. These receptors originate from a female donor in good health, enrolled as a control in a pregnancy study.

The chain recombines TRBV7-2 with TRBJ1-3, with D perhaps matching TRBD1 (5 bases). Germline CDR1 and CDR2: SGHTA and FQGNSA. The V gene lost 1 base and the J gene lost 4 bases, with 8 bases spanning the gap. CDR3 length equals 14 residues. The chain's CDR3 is CASSLGGSGNTIYF. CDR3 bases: TGTGCCAGCAGCTTAGGGGGCTCGGGAAACACCATATATTTT.

This CDR3 reads CASSTGTVQETQYF. Written as DNA, the CDR3 is TGTGCCAGCAGTACTGGGACAGTACAAGAGACCCAGTACTTC. The chain has TRBV6-5 and TRBJ2-5; 7 nucleotides match TRBD1. V shed 5 bases and J 2 bases; nucleotides not matched to a gene: 5. Germline V gene data show CDR1 as MNHEY and CDR2 as SVGAGI. This CDR3 spans 14 amino acids.